These 17 T cell receptor beta chains share one sample of origin, sequenced in a study of Graves' ophthalmopathy and Graves' hyperthyroidism. The TCR beta CDR3 regions underwent amplification from RNA transcripts. Scientists carried out first-round RT-PCR using HTBI primers and then a second-round multiplex PCR. TCRdb used MiXCR to reprocess the multiplex PCR reads, holding one entry per CDR3 protein. Counted here are about 740,000 distinct CDR3 sequences, 35% to 50% occurring once; the ten biggest clones make up about 40%. What was sequenced was peripheral blood. The receptors originated from an adult man with Graves' ophthalmopathy.

This clonotype has ten or more counts. The J gene is TRBJ2-5, the V gene TRBV10-3, with D hard to call. V lost 3 bases, J lost 2 bases, and 1 base lay in between. The CDR3 is made up of 11 amino acids. Germline CDR1 and CDR2: ENHRY and SYGVKD. This CDR3 is CAISDQETQYF. CDR3 DNA sequence: TGTGCCATCAGTGATCAAGAGACCCAGTACTTC.

This clonotype was counted at least ten times. This sequence joins TRBV7-2 and TRBJ2-5; 8 nucleotides line up with TRBD1. Germline V gives CDR1 SGHTA, CDR2 FQGNSA. The CDR3 contains 15 residues. Trimming at V came to 0 bases and at J to 5 bases, leaving 5 bases not matched to a gene. CDR3 sequence: CASSLAFTGGETQYF. CDR3 nucleotide sequence: TGTGCCAGCAGCTTAGCCTTCACAGGGGGGGAGACCCAGTACTTC. Variable domain in full (rest from reference TRBV7-2 and TRBJ2-5): GAGVSQSPSNKVTEKGKDVELRCDPISGHTALYWYRQSLGQGLEFLIYFQGNSAPDKSGLPSDRFSAERTGGSVSTLTIQRTQQEDSAVYLCASSLAFTGGETQYFGPGTRLLVL.

This clonotype has only a few counts. J is TRBJ1-5 and V is TRBV2; possibly TRBD1 for D (6 bases). V was cut by 0 bases and J by 6 bases, with 12 bases left in between. The CDR3 has 15 residues. The germline gives CDR1 SNHLY, CDR2 FYNNEI. The CDR3 loop reads CASSEARGWGQPQHF. CDR3 coding DNA: TGTGCCAGCAGTGAAGCGAGGGGGTGGGGTCAGCCCCAGCATTTT.

In its sample, this clonotype was seen a few times. The chain recombines TRBV19 with TRBJ1-3, with TRBD1 identical over 7 bases. This CDR3 contains 15 residues. V gave up 5 bases and J gave up 0 bases; unmatched junction bases: 4. Germline CDR1 and CDR2: LNHDA and SQIVND (reference sequence). The CDR3 DNA follows: TGTGCCAGTAGTGTGGGACAGTTCTCTGGAAACACCATATATTTT. It specifies CASSVGQFSGNTIYF. The full variable domain, rest sourced from reference TRBV19 and TRBJ1-3, is DGGITQSPKYLFRKEGQNVTLSCEQNLNHDAMYWYRQDPGQGLRLIYYSQIVNDFQKGDIAEGYSVSREKKESFPLTVTSAQKNPTAFYLCASSVGQFSGNTIYFGEGSWLTVV.

There are a few counts of this clonotype. The genes are TRBV7-9 and TRBJ1-2, with 9 nucleotides matching TRBD1. The CDR3 extends over 13 amino acids. The junction had 3 bases not matched to a gene; V was cut back by 3 bases and J by 7 bases. CDR1 is SEHNR and CDR2 is FQNEAQ in the germline V gene (reference sequence). The CDR3 is CASSLDRGSGYTF. CDR3 sequence (DNA): TGTGCCAGCAGCTTGGACAGGGGAAGTGGCTACACCTTC.

This chain connects TRBV19 to TRBJ1-5, with a tentative D call TRBD1 (6 bases). In germline, CDR1 is LNHDA, CDR2 SQIVND (reference sequence). The CDR3 has 16 residues. Trimming took 6 bases from V and 0 from J, leaving 15 bases between them. CDR3 nucleotides: TGTGCCAGTAGCCCCGGACAGAGTTATAGCAATCAGCCCCAGCATTTT. Translating it yields CASSPGQSYSNQPQHF.

The rearrangement uses TRBV5-1 and TRBJ2-2, with TRBD2 matching over 7 bases. This CDR3 is built from 15 residues. From germline, CDR1 is SGHRS and CDR2 YFSETQ. J gave up 1 base and V 2 bases, and 2 bases lay outside the gene matches. CDR3 amino acids: CASSFAGENTGELFF. Written as DNA, the CDR3 is TGCGCCAGCAGCTTTGCGGGGGAGAACACCGGGGAGCTGTTTTTT.

This clonotype was counted many times. V is TRBV13 and J is TRBJ2-6; D remains unclear. This CDR3 spans 16 amino acids. Trimming left V 5 bases short and J 4 bases short, with 15 bases between. Per germline, CDR1 PRHDT and CDR2 FYEKMQ (reference sequence). The CDR3: CASSQGRVRGANVLTF. The CDR3 coding sequence is TGTGCCAGCAGCCAAGGACGGGTTCGAGGGGCCAACGTCCTGACTTTC.

This chain links TRBV25-1 with TRBJ1-6; 7 bases are a match to TRBD1. This CDR3 is 15 amino acids long. CDR1 and CDR2 from the germline V gene are MGHDK and SYGVNS. V lost 3 bases, J lost 13 bases, and 12 bases stayed unmatched. CDR3: CASSERGGGLSPLHF. CDR3 nucleotides: TGTGCCAGCAGTGAGAGAGGGGGCGGCCTTTCCCCCCTCCACTTT.

This clonotype was found many times. The V and J genes are TRBV7-8 and TRBJ2-5; TRBD2 aligns across 10 bases. J lost 4 bases, V lost 3 bases, and 2 bases had no gene match. This CDR3 spans 14 amino acids. Germline CDR1 is SGHVS and CDR2 is FQNEAQ. The CDR3 loop is CASSFLAGAETQYF. In DNA, the CDR3 is TGTGCCAGCAGCTTTCTAGCGGGAGCAGAGACCCAGTACTTC.

This clonotype was detected a few times. The junction shows a germline mismatch at one end, possibly a read error. The V call is TRBV2, the J call TRBJ2-7; 8 bases align to TRBD1. CDR1 is SNHLY, CDR2 FYNNEI, per germline. The CDR3 is 11 residues long. CDR3: CASSEGTGQYF. DNA of the CDR3: TGTGCCAGCAGCGAAGGGACAGGGCAGTACTTC.

The rearrangement joins TRBV9 to TRBJ2-7; 7 bases fit TRBD2. CDR1 is SGDLS, CDR2 YYNGEE, per germline. J gave up 6 bases and V 4 bases, and 16 bases lay outside the gene matches. The CDR3 has 16 residues. The CDR3 DNA reads TGTGCCAGCAGCCATTCGTCCGGACTAGTTTCCGGCGAGCAGTACGTC. Its protein product is CASSHSSGLVSGEQYV.

Concerning this clonotype itself: Its ends do not fully match the called genes, so a read error is possible. This chain joins TRBV7-9 and TRBJ2-7; D possibly matches TRBD1 or TRBD2 (5 bases each). This CDR3 spans 15 amino acids. CDR1 and CDR2 (germline): SEHNR, FQNEAQ (reference sequence). As DNA, the CDR3 is TGTGCCAGCAGCTTAGCGGTGGGACCACAGAACGAGCAGAACTTC. Translating gives CASSLAVGPQNEQNF.

This clonotype was observed a single time. This rearrangement joins TRBV10-2 to TRBJ2-7, with 9 positions matching TRBD2. This CDR3 is built from 16 residues. The V segment lost 6 bases and the J segment 3 bases; nucleotides outside the gene matches: 12. Germline values: CDR1 WSHSY, CDR2 SAAADI. This CDR3 reads CASRPSGKGVFYEQYF. CDR3 sequence (DNA): TGCGCCAGCAGACCTAGCGGGAAGGGGGTCTTCTACGAGCAGTACTTC.

This clonotype occurred many times. V and J are TRBV2 and TRBJ1-1; 8 nucleotides match TRBD1. V lost 9 bases, J lost 10 bases, and 19 bases stayed unmatched. The germline CDR1 and CDR2 sequences are SNHLY and FYNNEI. This CDR3 comprises 15 residues. CDR3 nucleotides: TGTGCCAGTTCGGGACAGGTCCTTCAGAGACATGGAGCTTTCTTT. Amino acid sequence: CASSGQVLQRHGAFF. Supplemented by reference TRBV2 and TRBJ1-1, the full variable domain reads EPEVTQTPSHQVTQMGQEVILRCVPISNHLYFYWYRQILGQKVEFLVSFYNNEISEKSEIFDDQFSVERPDGSNFTLKIRSTKLEDSAMYFCASSGQVLQRHGAFFGQGTRLTVV.

About this clonotype itself: One end of the junction varies from germline; a read error may be responsible. The chain has TRBV10-3 and TRBJ1-2, with D possibly TRBD1 on 6 matching bases. Germline assignment: CDR1 ENHRY and CDR2 SYGVKD. The CDR3 spans 14 residues. Here the CDR3 reads CASSPHRVNYGYTF. Written as DNA, the CDR3 is TGTGCCAGCAGTCCACACAGGGTTAACTATGGCTACACCTTC.

The rearrangement uses TRBV7-3 and TRBJ2-2, with D uncertain. V lost 0 bases and J 0 bases, leaving 8 bases between the germline ends. CDR1 is SGHTA, CDR2 FQGTGA, per germline. This CDR3 is built from 16 residues. The DNA for the CDR3 is TGTGCCAGCAGCTTAACGGGTTCGCCGAACACCGGGGAGCTGTTTTTT. Its protein is CASSLTGSPNTGELFF.